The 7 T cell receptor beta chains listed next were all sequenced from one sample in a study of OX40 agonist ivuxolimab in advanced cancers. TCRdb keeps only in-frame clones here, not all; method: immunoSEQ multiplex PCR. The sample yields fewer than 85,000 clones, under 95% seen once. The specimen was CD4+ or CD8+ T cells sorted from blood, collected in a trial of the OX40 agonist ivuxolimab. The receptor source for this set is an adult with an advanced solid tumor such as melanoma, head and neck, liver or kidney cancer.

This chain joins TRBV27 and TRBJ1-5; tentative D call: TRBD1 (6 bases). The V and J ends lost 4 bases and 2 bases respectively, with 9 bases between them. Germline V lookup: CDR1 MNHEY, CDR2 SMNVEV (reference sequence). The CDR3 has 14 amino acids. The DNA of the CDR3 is TGTGCCAGCAGTTACAGGGCCGGCAATCAGCCCCAGCATTTT. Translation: CASSYRAGNQPQHF.

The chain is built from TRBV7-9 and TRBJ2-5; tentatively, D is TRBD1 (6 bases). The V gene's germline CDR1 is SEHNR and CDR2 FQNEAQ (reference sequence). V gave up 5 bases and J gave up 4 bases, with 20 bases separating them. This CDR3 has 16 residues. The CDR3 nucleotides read TGTGCCAGCAGCACTTCCAGGGGTCTTGGGGCAGAGACCCAGTACTTC. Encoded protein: CASSTSRGLGAETQYF.

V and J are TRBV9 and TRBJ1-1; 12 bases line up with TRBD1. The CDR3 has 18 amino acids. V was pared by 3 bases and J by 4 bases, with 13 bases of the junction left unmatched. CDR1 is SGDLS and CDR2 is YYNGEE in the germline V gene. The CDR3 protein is CASSDPGTGGQGGTEAFF. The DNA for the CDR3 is TGTGCCAGCAGCGACCCTGGGACAGGGGGCCAGGGGGGCACTGAAGCTTTCTTT.

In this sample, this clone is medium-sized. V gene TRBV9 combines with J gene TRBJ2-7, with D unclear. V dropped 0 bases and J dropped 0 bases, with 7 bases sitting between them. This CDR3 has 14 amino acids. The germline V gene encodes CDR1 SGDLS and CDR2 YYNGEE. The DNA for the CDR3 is TGTGCCAGCAGCGTAGGATCAGGCTCCTACGAGCAGTACTTC. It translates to CASSVGSGSYEQYF.

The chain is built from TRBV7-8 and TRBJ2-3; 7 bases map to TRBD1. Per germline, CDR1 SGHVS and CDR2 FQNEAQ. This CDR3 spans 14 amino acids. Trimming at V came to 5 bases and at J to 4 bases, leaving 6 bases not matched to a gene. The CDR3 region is CASSTGTVPDTQYF. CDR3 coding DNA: TGTGCCAGCAGCACCGGGACAGTGCCAGATACGCAGTATTTT.

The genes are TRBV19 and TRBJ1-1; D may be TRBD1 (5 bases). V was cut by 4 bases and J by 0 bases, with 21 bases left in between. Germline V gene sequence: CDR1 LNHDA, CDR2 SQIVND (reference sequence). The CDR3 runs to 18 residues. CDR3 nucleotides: TGTGCCAGTAGTAAAGCGAAAGGGGTCACCCTCATGAACACTGAAGCTTTCTTT. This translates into CASSKAKGVTLMNTEAFF.

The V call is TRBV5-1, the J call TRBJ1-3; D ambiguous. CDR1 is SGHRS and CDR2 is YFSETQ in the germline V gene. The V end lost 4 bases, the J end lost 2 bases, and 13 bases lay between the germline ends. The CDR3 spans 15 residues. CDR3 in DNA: TGCGCCAGCAGCGCGCTGGTGGGTGCTGGAAACACCATATATTTT. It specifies CASSALVGAGNTIYF.